A single sample gave rise to the 28 T cell receptor beta chains below, sequenced in a study of T cells in women clearing cervical HPV infection. Using immunoSEQ multiplex PCR, the repertoire was profiled, and TCRdb retains in-frame clones only, with some absent. This sample contains under 45,000 clones. Sequenced input: blood buffy coat. All receptors come from a woman aged 18 to 75 with a cervical HPV16 infection that either progressed to CIN3+ or cleared (not recorded which).

Turning to this clone: The read falls 3 residues short of the CDR3 end, and the missing part is taken from the germline J gene. The chain couples TRBV5-1 to TRBJ2-3, with 12 bases identical to TRBD1. The CDR3 is made up of 15 amino acids. Germline CDR1 SGHRS, CDR2 YFSETQ. CDR3 residues: CASSPGTGGPWPQYF. CDR3 bases read: TGCGCCAGCAGCCCCGGGACAGGGGGCCCATGGCCG.

With respect to this clone: Coverage ceases 3 residues before the CDR3 finishes, and the germline J gene fills in the end. This chain links TRBV5-1 with TRBJ1-1, with D perhaps TRBD1 (5 bases). CDR1 and CDR2 (germline): SGHRS, YFSETQ. The CDR3 covers 11 residues. V shed 4 bases and J shed 5 bases, with 6 bases lying between them. The part of the CDR3 DNA that was read is TGCGCCAGCAGCGGGGGGACTGAA. This gives the protein CASSGGTE. The full-length CDR3 reads as CASSGGTEAFF.

To note about this clone: The sequence runs out 3 residues before the end of the CDR3; the remainder is reconstructed from the germline J gene. The J gene is TRBJ2-3, the V gene TRBV11-2; unclear D gene. Trimming took 4 bases from V and 7 from J, leaving 9 bases between them. CDR3 length: 12 residues. Per germline, CDR1 SGHAT and CDR2 FQNNGV. The CDR3 DNA, read in part, is TGTGCCAGCAGCTCCTCAGATAATACG. Translating gives CASSSSDNT. The entire CDR3 reads CASSSSDNTQYF.

A word on this clone: The read comes to an end 3 residues before the CDR3 does, leaving the germline J gene to fill in the end. The chain combines TRBV7-9 with TRBJ2-5; the D gene is possibly TRBD1 (5 bases). V was cut by 1 base and J by 3 bases, with 12 bases left in between. CDR1 is SEHNR and CDR2 is FQNEAQ in the germline V gene (reference sequence). The CDR3 consists of 15 residues. The CDR3 region is CASSLDGAGKETQYF. The CDR3 DNA, read in part, is TGTGCCAGCAGCTTAGATGGGGCAGGGAAAGAGACC.

Note on this clone: The sequence runs out 3 residues before the end of the CDR3; the remainder is reconstructed from the germline J gene. This sequence joins TRBV11-3 and TRBJ1-1, with a weak D call TRBD1 (6 bases). The CDR3 has 15 residues. Deletions cut 1 base from V and 1 base from J, with 10 bases between. The V gene's germline CDR1 is SGHNT and CDR2 YENEEA. The part of the CDR3 DNA that was read is TGTGCCAGCAGCTTAGGTGGACAGACGAACACTGAA. Encoded protein: CASSLGGQTNTE. The full CDR3 protein reads CASSLGGQTNTEAFF.

Concerning this clone: The observed sequence ends 3 residues before the CDR3 terminus, with the missing tail filled in from the germline J gene. V gene TRBV5-1 combines with J gene TRBJ2-1; 11 bases map to TRBD1. V trimming: 4 bases; J trimming: 6 bases; junction bases outside the gene matches: 6. Per germline, CDR1 SGHRS and CDR2 YFSETQ. The CDR3 is 15 residues long. The sequenced CDR3 bases are TGCGCCAGCAGCCCCGGACAGGGGGCGCTCAATGAG. As protein: CASSPGQGALNE. The full-length CDR3 reads as CASSPGQGALNEQFF.

The CDR3 is CASSLDRLNTEAFF. Incomplete CDR3 DNA: TGTGCCAGCAGTTTGGACAGGTTGAACACTGAA. The chain combines TRBV28 with TRBJ1-1; 7 bases fit TRBD1. The CDR3 extends 3 residues past the end of the read, so its final part is completed from the germline J gene. Germline trimming cut 3 bases from V and 0 bases from J; bases unmatched to any gene: 1. Germline lookup yields CDR1 MDHEN and CDR2 SYDVKM. The CDR3 contains 14 residues.

The sequenced CDR3 bases are TGCAGTGCTTGGGGACTAGCGGGCGCCGATGAG. Translation: CSAWGLAGADE. The whole CDR3 is CSAWGLAGADEQFF. The chain links TRBV20-1 to TRBJ2-1, with 12 nucleotides matching TRBD2. The read halts 3 residues ahead of the CDR3 end, with the missing end drawn from the germline J gene. The V and J ends lost 5 bases and 8 bases, in that order; junction bases with no gene match: 7. The CDR3 is 14 residues long. The germline gives CDR1 DFQATT, CDR2 SNEGSKA (reference sequence).

By frequency, this clone registers medium-sized. The read gets to within 3 residues of the CDR3 end, and the germline J gene fills in the rest. The chain has TRBV2 and TRBJ2-2; 9 positions match TRBD2. CDR1 SNHLY and CDR2 FYNNEI come from the germline V gene. CDR3 length: 15 amino acids. J was trimmed by 6 bases and V by 6 bases; bases with no gene match: 8. The CDR3 is CASRATLAGPGELFF. The sequenced CDR3 bases are TGTGCCAGCAGGGCCACACTAGCGGGCCCCGGGGAG.

As concerns this clone: The read terminates 3 residues before the CDR3 end, so the remaining end is supplied by the germline J gene. The chain links TRBV2 to TRBJ2-1; D possibly corresponds to TRBD2 (6 bases). Germline CDR1 SNHLY, CDR2 FYNNEI. V lost 7 bases and J 5 bases, leaving 18 bases between the germline ends. The CDR3 has 15 amino acids. CDR3 bases read: TGTGCCAGCACCCGGTCGGGTAGCGGTAACAATGAG. This sequence encodes CASTRSGSGNNE. The full CDR3 sequence reads CASTRSGSGNNEQFF.

As regards this clone: The missing CDR3 end, 3 residues past where the read stops, is filled in from the germline J gene. The chain joins TRBV27 to TRBJ2-1; D remains ambiguous. Per germline, CDR1 MNHEY and CDR2 SMNVEV (reference sequence). V lost 3 bases, J lost 1 base, and 10 bases lay in between. This CDR3 region has 15 residues. The CDR3 region is CASSFMSASYNEQFF. CDR3 bases read: TGTGCCAGCAGTTTTATGAGCGCTTCCTACAATGAG.

Of note for this clone: With the read ending 3 residues before the CDR3 end, the germline J gene is used to fill in that end. This chain joins TRBV30 and TRBJ1-1, with 7 bases identical to TRBD1. The CDR3 covers 14 residues. The V gene end was trimmed by 4 bases and the J gene end by 4 bases; junction bases not matched to a gene: 9. CDR1 is GTSNPN, CDR2 SVGIG, per germline (reference sequence). CDR3 protein: CAWTGGLGRTEAFF. Incomplete CDR3 DNA: TGTGCCTGGACAGGGGGATTAGGTCGCACTGAA.

Worth noting for this clone: The read ends 3 residues early relative to the CDR3; the germline J gene fills the gap. The chain combines TRBV7-2 with TRBJ1-1; no clear D. Germline CDR1 is SGHTA and CDR2 is FQGNSA. V was pared by 6 bases and J by 1 base, with 9 bases between. The CDR3 runs 13 residues. Incomplete CDR3 DNA: TGTGCCAGCAGGTACAGAAAGAACACTGAA. Protein sequence: CASRYRKNTE. The CDR3, in full, reads CASRYRKNTEAFF.

Notes on this clone: The sequenced fragment ends 3 residues before the CDR3 boundary, so the rest is inferred from the germline J gene. V is TRBV19 and J is TRBJ2-4; 9 nucleotides match TRBD1. Germline CDR1 and CDR2: LNHDA and SQIVND (reference sequence). This CDR3 has 14 amino acids. The CDR3 is CASSIPGQGRGQYF. The sequenced part of the CDR3 DNA is TGTGCCAGTAGTATCCCGGGACAGGGACGTGGT.

As to this clone: The read falls 3 residues short of the CDR3 end, and the missing part is taken from the germline J gene. The chain recombines TRBV19 with TRBJ1-5; D possibly corresponds to TRBD1 (5 bases). The CDR3 extends over 13 amino acids. CDR1 LNHDA and CDR2 SQIVND come from the germline V gene (reference sequence). V was cut by 2 bases and J by 8 bases, with 10 bases left in between. CDR3 loop: CASSINRGEPQHF. The part of the CDR3 DNA that was read is TGTGCCAGTAGTATAAACCGAGGGGAGCCC.

For this clone: The germline gene is not matched at one end of the junction; a read error may be the cause. The sequenced fragment ends 3 residues before the CDR3 boundary, so the rest is inferred from the germline J gene. V usage is TRBV4-2 and J usage is TRBJ2-7; 9 bases line up with TRBD1. This CDR3 contains 14 residues. Germline V gene data show CDR1 as LGHNA and CDR2 as YNFKEQ. This CDR3 reads CASAPGTGTYEQYF. The sequenced CDR3 bases are TGCGCCAGTGCTCCTGGGACAGGGACCTACGAG.

CDR3 protein: CASSPDRDNEQFF. CDR3 DNA, as far as it was read: TGCGCCAGCAGCCCCGACAGGGACAATGAG. The chain joins TRBV5-1 to TRBJ2-1, with TRBD1 matching 7 bases. The read terminates 3 residues ahead of where the CDR3 ends, so the germline J gene completes it. In germline, CDR1 is SGHRS, CDR2 YFSETQ. Trimming took 4 bases from V and 5 from J; bases not matched to a gene: 3. The CDR3 totals 13 residues.

Note on this clone: The CDR3 end is not reached by the read, which stops 3 residues before it; the germline J gene fills it in. This chain joins TRBV7-9 and TRBJ1-2; tentatively, D is TRBD1 (5 bases). Germline CDR1 is SEHNR and CDR2 is FQNEAQ (reference sequence). The CDR3 is 14 amino acids. The CDR3 sequence is CASSFTQGSYDYTF. The covered CDR3 bases are TGTGCCAGCAGCTTTACTCAGGGCTCCTACGAC. Based on the CDR3 plus reference TRBV7-9 and TRBJ1-2, the full variable domain is DTGVSQNPRHKITKRGQNVTFRCDPISEHNRLYWYRQTLGQGPEFLTYFQNEAQLEKSRLLSDRFSAERPKGSFSTLEIQRTEQGDSAMYLCASSFTQGSYDYTFGSGTRLTVV.

The sequenced part of the CDR3 DNA is TGCGCCAGCAGTGATGGCTCAAGG. Residues: CASSDGSR. The complete CDR3 sequence is CASSDGSRLFF. This chain joins TRBV10-1 and TRBJ2-2; D is ambiguous. The DNA ends 3 residues before the CDR3 does, and the rest of the CDR3 is filled in from the germline J gene. CDR1 is WNHNN and CDR2 is SYGVQD in the germline V gene (reference sequence). The CDR3 totals 11 residues.

With respect to this clone: One junction end does not reproduce the germline sequence, and a read error may be involved. The read halts 3 residues ahead of the CDR3 end, with the missing end drawn from the germline J gene. The gene calls are TRBV12-3 or TRBV12-4 and TRBJ2-7; 7 positions match TRBD2. This CDR3 has 15 amino acids. The CDR3 is CASSLSGTTSSEQYF. The part of the CDR3 DNA that was read is TGTGCCAGCAGTTTATCCGGGACTACCTCCTCCGAG.

On this clone: Sequencing ends 3 residues short of the CDR3 end; the germline J gene provides the rest. The gene calls are TRBV7-3 and TRBJ1-2, with D maybe TRBD1 (5 bases). Germline assignment: CDR1 SGHTA and CDR2 FQGTGA. The CDR3 is 17 amino acids. CDR3 bases read: TGTGCCAGCAGCTTGGGACTAGCGGGAGGGATGGTGAATGAC. Translation: CASSLGLAGGMVND. The full CDR3 is CASSLGLAGGMVNDYTF.

On this clone itself: The read halts 3 residues ahead of the CDR3 end, with the missing end drawn from the germline J gene. This chain links TRBV29-1 with TRBJ2-2, with 14 bases aligning to TRBD2. The junction had 6 bases not matched to a gene; V was cut back by 8 bases and J by 7 bases. The CDR3 has 14 amino acids. The germline CDR1 and CDR2 sequences are SQVTM and ANQGSEA. CDR3 amino acids: CSPRTSGRNGELFF. The DNA read from the CDR3 is TGCAGCCCCCGGACTAGCGGGAGGAACGGGGAG.

Of note for this clone: The CDR3 extends 3 residues past the end of the read, so its final part is completed from the germline J gene. The chain has TRBV7-9 and TRBJ2-4, with 7 bases lining up with TRBD2. The germline gives CDR1 SEHNR, CDR2 FQNEAQ (reference sequence). The CDR3 has 15 amino acids. This CDR3 is CASSLVVRGGDGQYF. CDR3 DNA, as far as it was read: TGTGCCAGCAGCTTAGTTGTTAGGGGAGGGGATGGT.

Concerning this clone itself: The missing CDR3 end, 3 residues past where the read stops, is filled in from the germline J gene. The chain has TRBV19 and TRBJ2-3; possibly TRBD1 for D (6 bases). The V end lost 10 bases, the J end lost 2 bases, and 10 bases lay between the germline ends. The CDR3 consists of 12 residues. Germline loops: CDR1 LNHDA, CDR2 SQIVND (reference sequence). CDR3 region: CATTGYTDTQYF. CDR3 DNA, as far as it was read: TGTGCCACCACAGGGTACACAGATACG.

Incomplete CDR3 DNA: TGTGCCAGCAGGGTTAGCGGTCTGTTCACAGATACG. Translation gives CASRVSGLFTDT. The entire CDR3 reads CASRVSGLFTDTQYF. The chain recombines TRBV2 with TRBJ2-3; a weak D match, TRBD2 (6 bases). The read terminates 3 residues before the CDR3 end, so the remaining end is supplied by the germline J gene. Trimming took off 6 bases at V and 2 bases at J, with 15 bases between the two ends. The CDR3 extends over 15 amino acids. Germline-derived CDR1 and CDR2 are SNHLY and FYNNEI.

The CDR3 reads CASSWVAGGRNEQFF. Partial CDR3 DNA: TGTGCCAGCAGCTGGGTGGCGGGAGGGCGGAATGAG. The rearrangement joins TRBV7-2 to TRBJ2-1, with 9 bases identical to TRBD2. The read stops 3 residues short of the end of the CDR3; the missing end is completed from the germline J gene. The V gene's germline CDR1 is SGHTA and CDR2 FQGNSA. After removal of 4 bases from V and 7 bases from J, the junction contained 8 bases not matched to a gene. The CDR3 length is 15 residues.

In the case of this clone: The read gets to within 3 residues of the CDR3 end, and the germline J gene fills in the rest. This chain uses TRBV7-6 with TRBJ2-5; the match to TRBD1 covers 7 bases. V was pared by 4 bases and J by 5 bases, with 10 bases of the junction left unmatched. The CDR3 is 15 residues long. Per germline, CDR1 SGHVS and CDR2 FNYEAQ. This CDR3 is CASSSTGSSRETQYF. Partial CDR3 DNA: TGTGCCAGCAGCTCGACAGGGTCCTCAAGGGAGACC.

Partial CDR3 DNA: TGCAGTGCTATCTCGTCCGGGACTAGCGGGAATATAAATGAG. Protein sequence: CSAISSGTSGNINE. The entire CDR3 is CSAISSGTSGNINEQFF. The chain employs TRBV20-1 and TRBJ2-1, with 13 positions matching TRBD2. The CDR3 goes on 3 residues after the read ends, and that part is filled in from the germline J gene. Unmatched junction bases numbered 13, after V lost 4 bases and J lost 7 bases. CDR3 size: 17 residues. CDR1 and CDR2 (germline): DFQATT, SNEGSKA (reference sequence).